Presented here are 25 T cell receptor beta chains from one specimen sequenced in a study of Ad26.COV2.S vaccination and SARS-CoV-2 variants. Treatment of the sample: roughly 20 received Ad26.COV2.S at low or high dose, single or two shots; about 5 received placebo; per-sample allocation not given. Following the first vaccine or placebo injection, samples were taken on day 63. This table comes from immunoSEQ multiplex PCR, and its TCRdb copy is limited to in-frame clones, with some not included. The top ten clones hold 3.5% of a sample with about 370,000 clones, about 85% of them seen once. The sequencing used peripheral blood, collected in a trial of Ad26.COV2.S vaccine versus placebo. Receptors were obtained from a person between 18 and 65 years old who received the Ad26.COV2.S COVID-19 vaccine or a placebo.

The chain recombines TRBV11-2 with TRBJ2-7; D not resolved. Deletions cut 5 bases from V and 3 bases from J, with 11 bases between. CDR1 is SGHAT and CDR2 is FQNNGV in the germline V gene. This CDR3 has 13 amino acids. Written as DNA, the CDR3 is TGTGCCAGCAGCCCACACTCATACTACGAGCAGTACTTC. Its translation is CASSPHSYYEQYF.

This chain uses TRBV5-1 with TRBJ2-5, with 9 bases identical to TRBD1. Trimming took 3 bases from V and 5 from J; bases not matched to a gene: 14. The CDR3 runs to 17 residues. Germline-derived CDR1 and CDR2 are SGHRS and YFSETQ. The CDR3 protein is CASSSHWTGDLSETQYF. The CDR3 DNA reads TGCGCCAGCAGCTCCCACTGGACAGGGGATTTATCGGAGACCCAGTACTTC.

The chain carries TRBV6-2 or TRBV6-3 and TRBJ1-5, with 8 bases aligning to TRBD1. The CDR3 covers 14 residues. With 6 bases clipped from V and 5 bases from J, the junction kept 6 bases outside the gene matches. The germline V gene has CDR1 MNHEY and CDR2 SVGEGT. This CDR3 is CASSWTGFHQPQHF. The CDR3 bases are TGTGCCAGCAGCTGGACAGGGTTTCATCAGCCCCAGCATTTT.

The chain couples TRBV7-9 to TRBJ1-4; no firm D call. Germline V gene data show CDR1 as SEHNR and CDR2 as FQNEAQ (reference sequence). There are 16 residues in the CDR3. V lost 5 bases and J lost 11, with 24 bases in between. The CDR3 region is CASSPPNDREMRKLFF. CDR3 coding DNA: TGTGCCAGCAGCCCCCCTAATGACCGAGAAATGAGGAAACTGTTTTTT.

This sequence joins TRBV27 and TRBJ2-2; 9 bases agree with TRBD2. The germline V gene encodes CDR1 MNHEY and CDR2 SMNVEV (reference sequence). The CDR3 consists of 20 residues. V lost 4 bases to trimming and J lost 6 bases; unmatched junction nucleotides: 21. CDR3 sequence: CASSSPSGNFNPKRAGELFF. The CDR3 region has the DNA TGTGCCAGCAGTTCTCCTAGCGGGAACTTTAACCCTAAACGGGCCGGGGAGCTGTTTTTT.

This sequence joins TRBV11-2 and TRBJ2-7; maybe TRBD1 (5 bases). There are 14 residues in the CDR3. Germline assignment: CDR1 SGHAT and CDR2 FQNNGV. The ends were cut back, 3 bases at V and 3 bases at J, with 12 bases in the middle. The CDR3 reads CASSFSPRVYEQYF. CDR3 nucleotide sequence: TGTGCCAGCAGCTTCTCCCCCAGGGTCTACGAGCAGTACTTC.

The V and J genes are TRBV3-1 (or the pseudogene TRBV3-2) and TRBJ2-5; TRBD2 agrees at 10 bases. CDR3 length: 15 residues. V was pared by 2 bases and J by 5 bases, with 5 bases of the junction left unmatched. The germline gives CDR1 LGHDT, CDR2 YNNKEL (reference sequence). The CDR3 DNA reads as TGTGCCAGCAGCCAACTAGCGGGGGCGTGGGAGACCCAGTACTTC. Its translation: CASSQLAGAWETQYF.

The chain employs TRBV2 and TRBJ2-7, with 10 nucleotides matching TRBD1. Germline V gene lookup returns CDR1 SNHLY and CDR2 FYNNEI. The CDR3 has 13 residues. Trimming cost V 8 bases and J 3 bases; bases outside gene matches: 4. The CDR3 nucleotides read TGTGCCAGCCTCCGGGACAGGGGCTACGAGCAGTACTTC. Protein sequence: CASLRDRGYEQYF.

The chain has TRBV18 and TRBJ1-1; D is perhaps TRBD1 (5 bases). Germline CDR1 and CDR2: KGHSH and LQKENI. V lost 5 bases and J lost 6, with 13 bases in between. The CDR3 has 13 amino acids. DNA for the CDR3: TGTGCCAGCTCAGGATTAGCGGGGGCTGAAGCTTTCTTT. This encodes CASSGLAGAEAFF. The full variable domain, with the rest looked up from reference TRBV18 and TRBJ1-1, is NAGVMQNPRHLVRRRGQEARLRCSPMKGHSHVYWYRQLPEEGLKFMVYLQKENIIDESGMPKERFSAEFPKEGPSILRIQQVVRGDSAAYFCASSGLAGAEAFFGQGTRLTVV.

This chain joins TRBV19 and TRBJ1-3; D unresolved. The germline V gene has CDR1 LNHDA and CDR2 SQIVND (reference sequence). The CDR3 is 13 residues long. The ends were cut back, 2 bases at V and 3 bases at J, with 5 bases in the middle. CDR3 coding DNA: TGTGCCAGTAGTATAAGGGTTGGAAACACCATATATTTT. Protein product: CASSIRVGNTIYF.

The chain combines TRBV6-5 with TRBJ1-6, with D maybe TRBD1 (6 bases). The V end lost 3 bases, the J end lost 5 bases, and 14 bases lay between the germline ends. CDR1 and CDR2 (germline): MNHEY, SVGAGI. This CDR3 has 16 residues. The CDR3 reads CASSYLTGTHNSPLHF. The CDR3 bases are TGTGCCAGCAGTTATCTAACAGGGACTCATAATTCACCCCTCCACTTT.

The chain joins TRBV29-1 to TRBJ2-3, with D tentatively TRBD1 (6 bases). Germline CDR1 SQVTM, CDR2 ANQGSEA. The CDR3 is 16 amino acids. With 5 bases removed from V and 0 bases from J, the gap between germline ends came to 18 bases. The CDR3, as DNA: TGCAGCGTTCACAATCTGGTCACAGGGAGCACAGATACGCAGTATTTT. Its protein is CSVHNLVTGSTDTQYF.

This chain links TRBV10-3 with TRBJ2-4; possible D gene TRBD2, 6 bases. CDR1 is ENHRY and CDR2 is SYGVKD in the germline V gene. This CDR3 is built from 15 residues. V dropped 0 bases and J dropped 9 bases, with 15 bases sitting between them. CDR3 loop: CAISESEGGVRIQYF. DNA of the CDR3: TGTGCCATCAGTGAGTCGGAGGGCGGAGTGCGCATTCAGTACTTC.

The count of this clone is one. The chain links TRBV6-5 to TRBJ1-1; D uncertain. CDR3 length: 15 amino acids. Trimming cost V 1 base and J 3 bases, with 12 bases left between them. Per germline, CDR1 MNHEY and CDR2 SVGAGI. The CDR3 sequence is CASSYLGLRDTEAFF. CDR3 nucleotide sequence: TGTGCCAGCAGTTACTTGGGGTTAAGGGACACTGAAGCTTTCTTT.

In this sample, this clone turned up a few times. This sequence joins TRBV6-6 and TRBJ2-3; the D is unclear. Germline CDR1 MNHNY, CDR2 SVGAGI (reference sequence). This CDR3 comprises 13 residues. V lost 5 bases to trimming and J lost 4 bases, with 10 bases between them. The CDR3 DNA reads as TGTGCCAGCAGTATAGTAGAGTCAGATACGCAGTATTTT. Protein sequence: CASSIVESDTQYF.

Written as DNA, the CDR3 is TGTGCCAGCATCCCATCCCAGGGAACCAATTCACCCCTCCACTTT. This codes for CASIPSQGTNSPLHF. The rearrangement uses TRBV6-5 and TRBJ1-6; D is possibly TRBD1 (5 bases). V was shortened by 7 bases and J by 7 bases, with 17 bases between the two germline ends. Germline CDR1 and CDR2: MNHEY and SVGAGI. The CDR3 contains 15 residues.

For this clone: A read error may account for a junction end that differs from germline. The sample has other DNA sequences that encode this CDR3 too. The chain recombines TRBV5-6 with TRBJ2-7; 7 bases line up with TRBD1. The CDR3 is 16 residues long. Germline CDR1 and CDR2: SGHDT and YYEEEE. The CDR3 loop is CASSSDREPLAYEQYF. In nucleotides, the CDR3 is TGTGCTAGCAGCAGCGACAGGGAACCCTTAGCCTACGAGCAGTACTTC. The full variable domain, in which reference TRBV5-6 and TRBJ2-7 provide the parts outside the CDR3, is DAGVTQSPTHLIKTRGQQVTLRCSPKSGHDTVSWYQQALGQGPQFIFQYYEEEERQRGNFPDRFSGHQFPNYSSELNVNALLLGDSALYLCASSSDREPLAYEQYFGPGTRLTVT.

This chain links TRBV3-1 (or the pseudogene TRBV3-2) with TRBJ1-1; the D is unclear. V was clipped by 0 bases and J by 5 bases, with 16 bases between them. The CDR3 length is 16 residues. Germline lookup yields CDR1 LGHDT and CDR2 YNNKEL (reference sequence). CDR3 loop: CASSQDIGVFGTEAFF. In nucleotides, the CDR3 is TGTGCCAGCAGCCAAGATATAGGTGTGTTTGGGACTGAAGCTTTCTTT.

This CDR3 reads CASSLEPGSSGANVLTF. CDR3 bases: TGTGCCAGCAGCTTAGAACCAGGTTCCTCTGGGGCCAACGTCCTGACTTTC. The rearrangement links TRBV7-8 to TRBJ2-6; D unresolved. The CDR3 sequence is 17 residues long. Germline CDR1 and CDR2: SGHVS and FQNEAQ. The ends were cut back, 1 base at V and 0 bases at J, with 10 bases in the middle.

Regarding this clone: A junction boundary mismatches the germline segment, possibly from a read error. V gene TRBV6-5 combines with J gene TRBJ1-2, with D perhaps matching TRBD1 (6 bases). The CDR3 spans 14 residues. The V gene's germline CDR1 is MNHEY and CDR2 SVGAGI. This chain's CDR3 is CASRYSTGLYGYTF. The CDR3 DNA follows: TGTGCCAGCAGATACTCGACAGGCCTCTATGGCTACACCTTC.

The chain has TRBV7-9 and TRBJ2-7; 7 bases align to TRBD1. Trimming at V came to 5 bases and at J to 3 bases, leaving 7 bases not matched to a gene. The germline V gene has CDR1 SEHNR and CDR2 FQNEAQ (reference sequence). The CDR3 contains 14 residues. The CDR3 loop reads CASSARQGSYEQYF. Here the CDR3 DNA reads TGTGCCAGCAGCGCCAGACAGGGTAGCTACGAGCAGTACTTC.

The chain links TRBV29-1 to TRBJ2-7; the D is unclear. Trimming removed 5 bases from V and 3 bases from J, with 8 bases in between. Looked up from germline, CDR1 is SQVTM and CDR2 is ANQGSEA. CDR3 size: 11 residues. The CDR3 here is CSVSDVYEQYF. CDR3 coding DNA: TGCAGCGTTTCGGACGTCTACGAGCAGTACTTC.

V usage is TRBV7-8 and J usage is TRBJ2-5; 13 bases match TRBD2. Germline loops: CDR1 SGHVS, CDR2 FQNEAQ. J gave up 5 bases and V 5 bases, and 5 bases lay outside the gene matches. The CDR3 spans 15 residues. CDR3 residues: CASSRTSGGRETQYF. CDR3 in DNA: TGTGCCAGCAGCCGGACTAGCGGGGGTCGGGAGACCCAGTACTTC.

This chain connects TRBV2 to TRBJ2-7; 8 bases align to TRBD2. The ends lost 2 bases at V and 7 bases at J; junction bases unmatched: 4. Germline CDR1 SNHLY, CDR2 FYNNEI. This CDR3 has 13 amino acids. The CDR3 DNA follows: TGTGCCAGCAGTGAAACGGGAGGGGGTGAGCAGTACTTC. It yields the protein CASSETGGGEQYF.

The chain has TRBV5-1 and TRBJ2-6; 8 nucleotides agree with TRBD1. The CDR3 contains 17 residues. Germline V gene lookup returns CDR1 SGHRS and CDR2 YFSETQ. The ends lost 9 bases at V and 0 bases at J; junction bases unmatched: 11. In DNA, the CDR3 is TGCGCCACCACGGAGGGACAGGACCTCTCTGGGGCCAACGTCCTGACTTTC. Protein sequence: CATTEGQDLSGANVLTF.